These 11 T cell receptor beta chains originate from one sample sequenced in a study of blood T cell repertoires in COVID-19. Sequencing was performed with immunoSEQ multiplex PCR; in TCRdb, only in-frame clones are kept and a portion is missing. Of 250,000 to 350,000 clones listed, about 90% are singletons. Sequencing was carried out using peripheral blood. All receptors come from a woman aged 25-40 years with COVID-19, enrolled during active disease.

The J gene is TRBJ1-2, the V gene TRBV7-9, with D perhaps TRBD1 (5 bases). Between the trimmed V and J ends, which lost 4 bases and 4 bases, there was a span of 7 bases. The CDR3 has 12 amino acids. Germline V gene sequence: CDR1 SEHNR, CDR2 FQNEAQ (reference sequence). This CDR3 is CASSSDSYGYTF. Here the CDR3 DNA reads TGTGCCAGCAGCTCCGACAGCTATGGCTACACCTTC.

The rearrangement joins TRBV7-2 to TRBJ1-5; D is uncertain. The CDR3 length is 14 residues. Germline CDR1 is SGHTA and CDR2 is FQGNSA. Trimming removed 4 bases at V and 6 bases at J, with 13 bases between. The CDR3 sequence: CASSSPGGGQPQHF. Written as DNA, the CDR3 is TGTGCCAGCAGCTCGCCGGGTGGAGGTCAGCCCCAGCATTTT.

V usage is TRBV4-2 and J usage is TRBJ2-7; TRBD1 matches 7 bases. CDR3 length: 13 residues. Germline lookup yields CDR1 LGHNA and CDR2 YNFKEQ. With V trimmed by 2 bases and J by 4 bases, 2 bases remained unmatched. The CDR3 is CASSQYRGYEQYF. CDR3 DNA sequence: TGTGCCAGCAGCCAATACAGGGGTTACGAGCAGTACTTC.

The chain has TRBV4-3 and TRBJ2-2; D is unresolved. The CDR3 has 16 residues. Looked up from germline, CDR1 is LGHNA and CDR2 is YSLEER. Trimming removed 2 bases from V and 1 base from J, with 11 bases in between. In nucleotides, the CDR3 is TGCGCCAGCAGCCAATCGACACATTTGAACACCGGGGAGCTGTTTTTT. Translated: CASSQSTHLNTGELFF.

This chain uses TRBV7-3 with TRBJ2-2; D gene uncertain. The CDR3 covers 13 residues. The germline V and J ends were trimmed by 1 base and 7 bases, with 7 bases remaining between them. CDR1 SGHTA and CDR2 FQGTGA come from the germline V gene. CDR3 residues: CASSLIPLGELFF. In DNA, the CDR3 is TGTGCCAGCAGCTTAATCCCTCTCGGGGAGCTGTTTTTT.

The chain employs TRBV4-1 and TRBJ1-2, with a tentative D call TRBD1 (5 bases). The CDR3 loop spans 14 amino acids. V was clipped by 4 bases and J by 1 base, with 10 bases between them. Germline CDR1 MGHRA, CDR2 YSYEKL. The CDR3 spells CASSPGGDNYGYTF. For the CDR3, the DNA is TGCGCCAGCAGCCCGGGGGGAGATAACTATGGCTACACCTTC.

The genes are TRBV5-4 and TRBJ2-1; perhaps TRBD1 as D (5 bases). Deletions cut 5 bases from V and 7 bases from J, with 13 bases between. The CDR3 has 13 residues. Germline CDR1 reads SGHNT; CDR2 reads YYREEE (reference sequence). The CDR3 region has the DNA TGTGCCAGCAGTTCACGACAGCAGAATGAGCAGTTCTTC. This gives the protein CASSSRQQNEQFF.

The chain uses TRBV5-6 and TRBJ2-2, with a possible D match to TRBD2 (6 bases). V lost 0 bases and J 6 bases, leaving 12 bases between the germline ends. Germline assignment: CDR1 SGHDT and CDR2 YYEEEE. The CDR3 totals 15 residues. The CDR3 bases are TGTGCCAGCAGCTTGGCTGGGGAGGTGGCCGGGGAGCTGTTTTTT. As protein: CASSLAGEVAGELFF.

CDR3 protein: CASSLLAGGPNSYNEQFF. Written as DNA, the CDR3 is TGTGCCAGCAGTCTTCTAGCGGGAGGGCCTAACTCCTACAATGAGCAGTTCTTC. This rearrangement joins TRBV6-6 to TRBJ2-1; TRBD2 matches at 12 bases. Germline loops: CDR1 MNHNY, CDR2 SVGAGI (reference sequence). Germline trimming cut 5 bases from V and 0 bases from J; bases unmatched to any gene: 8. This CDR3 has 18 residues.

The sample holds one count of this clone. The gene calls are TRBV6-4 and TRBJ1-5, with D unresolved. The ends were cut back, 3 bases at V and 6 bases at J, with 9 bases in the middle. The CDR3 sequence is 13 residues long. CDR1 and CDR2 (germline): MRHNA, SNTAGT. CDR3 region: CASSEERGQPQHF. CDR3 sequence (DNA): TGTGCCAGCAGTGAGGAGCGGGGTCAGCCCCAGCATTTT.

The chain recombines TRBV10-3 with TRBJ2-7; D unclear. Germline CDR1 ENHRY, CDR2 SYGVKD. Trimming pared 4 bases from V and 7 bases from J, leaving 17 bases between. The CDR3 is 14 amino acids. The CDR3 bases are TGTGCCATCAGTGGACTGACGGTTTTGAGGGAGCAGTACTTC. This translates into CAISGLTVLREQYF.